Detailed here is one T cell receptor beta chain. No cognate antigen has been identified for it. No per-base quality is available; no much larger clone lies one base away. The cohort consisted of 666 healthy bone marrow donors. At the time of sampling, all cohort members were nominally healthy, though unrecorded immune exposures were likely present. The donor was CMV seronegative and was included in the group of about 350 seronegative cohort members. A peripheral blood sample was collected from each donor, and TCR beta sequencing was performed on peripheral blood mononuclear cells. The Qiagen DNeasy Blood Extraction Kit was used to extract genomic DNA from the blood cell samples. Based on the germline V gene, the CDR1 and CDR2 sequences are SGHTA and FQGNSA. Trimming at the junction amounts to 5 bases on V and 1 base on J, and the germline ends lie 11 bases apart. The CDR3 starts with the cysteine, ends with the phenylalanine, and has 15 residues. Only the CDR3 DNA is retained, 45 bases long and in frame from the first base.

The data belong to a study of cytomegalovirus exposure and HLA in healthy donors (dated by TCRdb to 2015 to 2018). About the full investigation: According to an earlier analysis of a few hundred of the donors, about 190 million T cells yielded over 100 million unique TCR beta sequences and 250 to 350 Gb of sequence data. Approximately 300 gigabases of sequencing data and 80 million or so unique TCR sequences were included in an early release covering over 600 HLA-typed donors. The genetic ancestry cluster associated with self-reported Caucasian donors included 65% to 90% of the 398 genotyped donors. The aim of the study was to test whether cataloging public T cell receptors could identify signatures of past pathogen exposure. The T cell repertoires of around 670 subjects were profiled by immunosequencing and related to cytomegalovirus serostatus. Along with the approximately 620-subject first cohort, a separate validation cohort of 120 different subjects was used. High-throughput TCR immunosequencing, statistical association of individual TCRs with disease status, and machine learning were combined to predict cytomegalovirus infection status. A later analysis re-analyzed previously published TCR beta repertoires from 600 to 850 donors and added high-resolution HLA genotyping to study TCR occurrence patterns. The later analysis used no new phenotypic data to find candidate immune exposures, relying instead on TCR beta sequences and their occurrence across donors. To decide whether each TCR beta V gene segment behaved as functional or pseudogenic, an earlier analysis of some 600 of the donors relied on high-throughput TCR beta sequencing. Donor age, sex, ethnicity and CMV serostatus were compiled together with the repertoire data. Genome-wide SNP genotypes for about 60% of the roughly 700 donors were used in a later genetic analysis, which treated that subset as a discovery cohort. Every repertoire in the discovery cohort had been generated on one and the same sequencing platform. HLA typing covered class I and class II loci at four-digit resolution. Typing coverage varied by locus: roughly 620-640 donors for A, B, C, DRB1 and DQB1; under 550 for DQA1; 600 to 610 for DPA1; fewer than 480 for DPB1. Several DR-DQ haplotypes were treated as single units for association and clustering because of strong linkage in the cohort. Among roughly 400 genotyped donors of the cohort, an average of approximately 230,000 unique TCR beta nucleotide sequences were sequenced per donor, 15% to 20% of them non-productive.

Library method: the immunoSEQ multiplex PCR assay. A mixture of 60 forward primers for TCR Vbeta segments and 13 reverse primers for TCR Jbeta segments was used in the multiplex PCR. A multiplex PCR assay on genomic DNA amplified the CDR3 region of rearranged TCR beta genes. The amplified TCR beta libraries were sequenced on the Illumina HiSeq System as 87-base-pair reads. As for how the authors treated the data: In a later analysis, approximately 74 million unique TCR beta chains were counted across the 690 or so repertoires, and approximately 9.9 million of these chains were shared by at least two donors. Raw reads were error-corrected and collapsed into unique sequences by a nearest-neighbor algorithm in which closely related sequences were merged to remove PCR and sequencing errors. To assign V, D and J gene segments, CDR3 sequences were aligned to IMGT reference sequences. For a sequence to be retained, a match of at least six nucleotides was required to both a V gene segment and a J gene segment. A rearrangement was called productive if the CDR3 had no stop codons and remained in frame with V and J, and every other rearrangement was called non-productive. CDR3 was defined according to IMGT convention as the region running from the second conserved V-encoded cysteine to the conserved J-encoded phenylalanine. Sequences without an unambiguous match to a single V gene segment were excluded from the earlier analysis of approximately 560 of the donors. In an earlier analysis of some 590 of the donors, a V segment was called functional when productive rearrangements were above 56.7%, and segregating when the standard deviation between donors exceeded 5%. A statistical classification framework was developed to diagnose cytomegalovirus status using the catalog of TCR beta chain sequences. In a later analysis, TCR nucleotide sequences were compared against IMGT/GENE-DB human TR gene sequences so that V and J genes could be assigned. In a later analysis, CDR3 sequences and most-parsimonious VDJ recombination scenarios were assigned using the TCRdist pipeline. In a later analysis, each TCR beta chain was defined by its CDR3 amino acid sequence together with its V-gene family, and reads without a unique V-gene family were excluded. As a way to deal with suspected cross-contamination and a sequencing artifact, a later analysis dropped over 550 nucleotide sequences that were highly shared and had low generation probability. In a later analysis, a clonal expansion index for each public chain was calculated from normalized within-repertoire ranks of inferred template counts. Generation probabilities in a later analysis came from a VDJ recombination model fitted to out-of-frame rearrangements, and those results were checked against IGoR. Hypergeometric tests were used in a later analysis to score TCR-TCR, TCR-HLA and TCR-CMV co-occurrence, with a repertoire-size bias correction applied to the TCR pairs. False discovery rates were estimated in a later analysis by permuting HLA or CMV assignments 20 times. A later analysis grouped co-occurring TCRs with DBSCAN, adding TCRdist sequence similarity when clustering within HLA-allele-positive subsets. Co-occurrence clustering excluded repertoires with fewer than 30,000 or more than 120,000 public chains, plus five with anomalous nucleotide sharing. The source is immuneACCESS, and TCRdb retained only in-frame sequences with V and J called. Part of the clones is not carried over; for the studies checked, unresolved V genes explain less than half of this, and the remainder is unexplained. V, J and clone size reflect that table, while D and trimming were determined from the DNA. This sample has around 72,000 clones in its table, and around 76% of those were observed once. 5.5% to 7% of the sample lies in the top ten.

Here is what the overall study found, with its caveats: It was suggested by the authors that the approach could potentially be generalized to other disease states and immunological phenotypes. Linkage disequilibrium might explain the correlated functional status among segregating V segments, but an unknown experimental factor could not be ruled out. In a later analysis, over 15,000 TCR beta sequences were associated with specific HLA alleles at a false discovery rate of 0.05. The study listed around 160 TCR beta chains as associated with cytomegalovirus. Broadly in line with IMGT annotations, most TCR beta V segments showed up in productive rearrangements about 87% or about 30% of the time in an earlier analysis of 450 to 750 of the donors. While some public TCRs were present in many individuals, most TCR sequences turned up only very rarely across donors. In a later analysis, TCR association rates were found to vary across HLA loci, with the most associated TCRs seen for DRB1 alleles and the fewest for HLA-C alleles. When HLA alleles, especially DR and DQ, strongly co-occurred, TCR associations were difficult to assign to individual alleles. Cytomegalovirus status was reported to be diagnosed by the classifier with high specificity and sensitivity in both the original and validation cohorts. Because some donors lacked HLA typing at each locus, the association tests relied only on the typed subset. Compared with the roughly 700-donor mean, donors in an Asian-associated ancestry cluster had fewer N-insertions in productive TCRs, according to a later genetic analysis. The 87-base-pair reads could not distinguish some IMGT-functional V segments, including TRBV6-2 and TRBV6-3, so those segments were excluded. A cluster of highly shared sequence variants was judged likely to be a technical artifact of the sequencing pipeline. This cohort had only TCR beta chains sequenced, and the lack of alpha or paired-chain data limited which features could be detected. In vitro tests confirmed that a few of the cytomegalovirus-associated TCR beta chains recognize cytomegalovirus antigens. A further reported finding was that TCR beta sequences accurately predicted the HLA-A and HLA-B alleles for most subjects in the first cohort. Several of the top co-occurrence clusters appeared to be linked to parvovirus B19, influenza, CMV and Epstein-Barr virus, according to a later analysis. According to a later analysis, most CMV-associated TCR beta chains appeared to be HLA-restricted, and the HLA associations seemed to be driven largely by CMV exposure. V-gene and J-gene trimming of TCR beta chains was associated with a missense DCLRE1C variant in a later genetic analysis, and the association was replicated in an independent cohort. The presence/absence analyses assumed that sequencing depth was roughly uniform across donors, and that assumption may not be true. Immune exposure information for the cohort was limited to CMV serostatus. In a later analysis, HLA-associated TCR beta chains showed more clonal expansion and lower generation probabilities than non-associated chains that were equally common. Because counts were too low, fewer than 20 rarely observed V segments, including chromosome 9 orphons, were excluded from the earlier analysis of about 500 of the donors.

This clonotype was sampled from a man aged 50-60 years in good health and CMV-seronegative. What was sequenced was PBMCs. The V and J segments used are TRBV7-2 and TRBJ2-2; the D segment could be TRBD1, given 6 matching bases. The CDR3 amino acid sequence is: CASSMGHQNTGELFF. The DNA is TGTGCCAGCAGCATGGGACATCAGAACACCGGGGAGCTGTTTTTT.